These 17 T cell receptor beta chains share one sample of origin, sequenced in a study of siplizumab effects on memory and regulatory T cells. Repertoires were generated with immunoSEQ multiplex PCR, while TCRdb's copy carries only in-frame clones and drops some. The table has just under 85,000 clones, roughly 86% seen once; the top ten hold 1.5% to 1.7%. Sequenced sample: Tregs sorted from blood. Receptor source: a human donor in good health.

The rearrangement links TRBV2 to TRBJ1-5; 8 bases fit TRBD1. J gave up 6 bases and V 6 bases, and 10 bases lay outside the gene matches. Germline V lookup: CDR1 SNHLY, CDR2 FYNNEI. The CDR3 consists of 15 residues. Here the CDR3 DNA reads TGTGCCAGCAGCCGAGACAGGGGATTCGGTCAGCCCCAGCATTTT. This encodes CASSRDRGFGQPQHF.

The chain combines TRBV11-2 with TRBJ1-2, with unresolved D. The CDR3 extends over 15 amino acids. Germline lookup yields CDR1 SGHAT and CDR2 FQNNGV. V gave up 5 bases and J gave up 0 bases, with 13 bases separating them. CDR3 DNA: TGTGCCAGCAGCCTCAGTTCGGGGTCTAACTATGGCTACACCTTC. This codes for CASSLSSGSNYGYTF.

The genes are TRBV19 and TRBJ2-7; D tentatively fits TRBD1 or TRBD2 (5 bases each). V was pared by 6 bases and J by 2 bases, with 17 bases between. The germline CDR1 and CDR2 sequences are LNHDA and SQIVND (reference sequence). The CDR3 sequence is 15 residues long. The CDR3 nucleotides are TGTGCCAGTAGATCCAGGGAGCAAACACCCTACGAGCAGTACTTC. As protein: CASRSREQTPYEQYF.

The rearrangement links TRBV4-3 to TRBJ2-5; TRBD1 or TRBD2 may be the D gene (5 bases each). V shed 1 base and J shed 5 bases, with 8 bases lying between them. The CDR3 contains 13 residues. Germline-derived CDR1 and CDR2 are LGHNA and YSLEER. The CDR3: CASSQGWGETQYF. The CDR3 coding sequence is TGCGCCAGCAGCCAAGGGTGGGGGGAGACCCAGTACTTC.

The CDR3 sequence: CASSFPPGQGIGYTF. In DNA, the CDR3 is TGTGCCAGCAGCTTCCCGCCGGGACAGGGGATCGGCTACACCTTC. The V call is TRBV7-2, the J call TRBJ1-2; 10 bases map to TRBD1. The CDR3 spans 15 residues. V shed 3 bases and J 8 bases; nucleotides not matched to a gene: 9. Germline CDR1 is SGHTA and CDR2 is FQGNSA.

This clone has just one count. The gene calls are TRBV10-2 and TRBJ2-7; D might be TRBD1 (6 bases). CDR3 size: 15 residues. CDR1 WSHSY and CDR2 SAAADI come from the germline V gene. V lost 6 bases, J lost 0 bases, and 15 bases lay in between. This CDR3 is CASRPGGRSSYEQYF. CDR3 DNA sequence: TGCGCCAGCAGACCTGGGGGCCGTAGCTCCTACGAGCAGTACTTC.

The rearrangement uses TRBV6-1 and TRBJ1-5, with D uncertain. Germline loops: CDR1 MNHNS, CDR2 SASEGT. The CDR3 extends over 14 amino acids. The germline V and J ends were trimmed by 2 bases and 9 bases, with 14 bases remaining between them. The CDR3 DNA sequence: TGTGCCAGCAGTGAATACGAGTATACGGGGCCCCAGCATTTT. Residues: CASSEYEYTGPQHF.

About this clone itself: The identical CDR3 is also encoded by other nucleotide sequences in the sample. J is TRBJ1-1 and V is TRBV20-1; D possibly corresponds to TRBD1 (5 bases). Between the trimmed V and J ends, which lost 6 bases and 1 base, there was a span of 6 bases. The CDR3 covers 11 residues. From germline, CDR1 is DFQATT and CDR2 SNEGSKA (reference sequence). The chain's CDR3 is CSAQGNTEAFF. DNA of the CDR3: TGCAGTGCCCAGGGGAACACTGAAGCTTTCTTT.

V gene TRBV11-2 combines with J gene TRBJ2-5; 7 positions agree with TRBD2. J lost 5 bases, V lost 3 bases, and 6 bases had no gene match. The CDR3 extends over 14 amino acids. CDR1 SGHAT and CDR2 FQNNGV come from the germline V gene. This chain's CDR3 is CASSLGLAVETQYF. The CDR3 coding sequence is TGTGCCAGCAGCTTGGGCCTAGCGGTGGAGACCCAGTACTTC. Looking up the rest from reference TRBV11-2 and TRBJ2-5 gives the full variable domain: EAGVAQSPRYKIIEKRQSVAFWCNPISGHATLYWYQQILGQGPKLLIQFQNNGVVDDSQLPKDRFSAERLKGVDSTLKIQPAKLEDSAVYLCASSLGLAVETQYFGPGTRLLVL.

This clone was found a few times. V gene TRBV14 combines with J gene TRBJ2-7, with D hard to call. V lost 3 bases and J 3 bases, leaving 9 bases between the germline ends. Per germline, CDR1 SGHDN and CDR2 FVKESK. The CDR3 consists of 13 residues. CDR3 loop: CASSHLQDYEQYF. In nucleotides, the CDR3 is TGTGCCAGCAGCCATCTACAAGACTACGAGCAGTACTTC.

This clone was seen only once. The V call is TRBV27, the J call TRBJ1-1, with D possibly matching TRBD1 (5 bases). Per germline, CDR1 MNHEY and CDR2 SMNVEV (reference sequence). CDR3 size: 15 residues. Between the trimmed V and J ends, which lost 0 bases and 7 bases, there was a span of 15 bases. The CDR3 sequence is CASSLSQGLGGEAFF. Here the CDR3 DNA reads TGTGCCAGCAGTTTATCTCAGGGTCTAGGCGGTGAAGCTTTCTTT.

Of note for this clone: The junction departs from germline at one end; a sequencing error may be responsible. The chain joins TRBV4-2 to TRBJ1-5; 9 nucleotides agree with TRBD1. The CDR3 spans 12 residues. CDR1 LGHNA and CDR2 YNFKEQ come from the germline V gene. Written as DNA, the CDR3 is TGTGCCAGCAGCCAGTCCGGGACAGGGATCCGATTT. This gives the protein CASSQSGTGIRF.

This clone was recorded only once. The chain employs TRBV9 and TRBJ1-6, with unresolved D. Germline V CDR1 and CDR2: SGDLS, YYNGEE. V was clipped by 4 bases and J by 7 bases, with 15 bases between them. The length of the CDR3 is 15 residues. The CDR3 sequence is CASSNAVGENSPLHF. The CDR3 bases are TGTGCCAGCAGCAACGCAGTGGGTGAAAATTCACCCCTCCACTTT. The variable domain in full, with the rest retrieved from reference TRBV9 and TRBJ1-6, is DSGVTQTPKHLITATGQRVTLRCSPRSGDLSVYWYQQSLDQGLQFLIQYYNGEERAKGNILERFSAQQFPDLHSELNLSSLELGDSALYFCASSNAVGENSPLHFGNGTRLTVT.

This chain connects TRBV19 to TRBJ1-3; possibly TRBD1 for D (5 bases). From germline, CDR1 is LNHDA and CDR2 SQIVND (reference sequence). The V end lost 9 bases, the J end lost 1 base, and 16 bases lay between the germline ends. This CDR3 has 15 residues. The CDR3 protein is CASRRGGTSGNTIYF. As DNA, the CDR3 is TGTGCCAGCCGTCGTGGGGGGACGTCTGGAAACACCATATATTTT.

V gene TRBV27 combines with J gene TRBJ1-5; possibly TRBD1 for D (5 bases). Trimming left V 4 bases short and J 2 bases short, with 15 bases between. Germline lookup yields CDR1 MNHEY and CDR2 SMNVEV (reference sequence). The CDR3 runs to 16 residues. CDR3 amino acids: CASSSIRVLGNQPQHF. The CDR3 coding sequence is TGTGCCAGCAGTTCTATCAGGGTATTGGGCAATCAGCCCCAGCATTTT.

This clone was recorded once. V is TRBV5-6 and J is TRBJ2-2; D assignment may be TRBD1 or TRBD2 (6 bases each). This CDR3 has 15 amino acids. Trimming removed 5 bases from V and 2 bases from J, with 13 bases in between. The germline CDR1 and CDR2 sequences are SGHDT and YYEEEE. CDR3: CASRTTGANTGELFF. For the CDR3, the DNA is TGTGCCAGCAGGACAACGGGGGCAAACACCGGGGAGCTGTTTTTT.

This sequence joins TRBV10-2 and TRBJ1-1, with D unclear. Germline V gene sequence: CDR1 WSHSY, CDR2 SAAADI. Trimming cost V 5 bases and J 0 bases, with 7 bases left between them. The CDR3 is 13 amino acids. CDR3 amino acids: CASSPGMNTEAFF. In DNA, the CDR3 is TGCGCCAGCAGTCCAGGAATGAACACTGAAGCTTTCTTT.